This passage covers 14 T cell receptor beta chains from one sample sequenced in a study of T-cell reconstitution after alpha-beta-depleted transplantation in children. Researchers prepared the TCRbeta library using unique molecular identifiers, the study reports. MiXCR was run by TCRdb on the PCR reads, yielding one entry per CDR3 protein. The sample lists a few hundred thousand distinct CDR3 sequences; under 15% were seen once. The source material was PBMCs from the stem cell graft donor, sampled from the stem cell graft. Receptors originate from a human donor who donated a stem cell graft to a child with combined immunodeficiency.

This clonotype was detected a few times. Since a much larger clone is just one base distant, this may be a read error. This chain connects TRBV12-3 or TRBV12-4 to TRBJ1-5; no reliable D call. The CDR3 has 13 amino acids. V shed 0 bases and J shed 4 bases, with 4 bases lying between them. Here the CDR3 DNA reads TGTGCCAGCAGTTTAGCAGCGAATCAGCCCCAGCATTTT. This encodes CASSLAANQPQHF.

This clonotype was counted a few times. The CDR3 region is CASSLGHSGRDYEQYF. The CDR3 DNA is TGTGCCAGCAGCCTTGGGCACAGCGGGAGGGACTACGAGCAGTACTTC. V usage is TRBV12-3 or TRBV12-4 and J usage is TRBJ2-7; 10 nucleotides agree with TRBD2. The J segment lost 3 bases and the V segment lost 6 bases, leaving 11 bases of the junction unmatched. This CDR3 has 16 residues.

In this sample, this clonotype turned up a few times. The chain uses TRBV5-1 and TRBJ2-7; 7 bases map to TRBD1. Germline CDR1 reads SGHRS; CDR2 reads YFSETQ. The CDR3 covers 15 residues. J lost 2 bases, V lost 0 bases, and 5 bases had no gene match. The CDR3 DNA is TGCGCCAGCAGCTTGGGGACAGGTTATACCTACGAGCAGTACTTC. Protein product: CASSLGTGYTYEQYF.

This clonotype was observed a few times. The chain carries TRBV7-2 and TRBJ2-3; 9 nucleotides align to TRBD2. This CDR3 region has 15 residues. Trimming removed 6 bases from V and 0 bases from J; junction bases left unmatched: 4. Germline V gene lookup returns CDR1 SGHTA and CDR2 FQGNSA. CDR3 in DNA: TGTGCCAGCAGAATCACTAGCGGGAGCACAGATACGCAGTATTTT. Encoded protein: CASRITSGSTDTQYF.

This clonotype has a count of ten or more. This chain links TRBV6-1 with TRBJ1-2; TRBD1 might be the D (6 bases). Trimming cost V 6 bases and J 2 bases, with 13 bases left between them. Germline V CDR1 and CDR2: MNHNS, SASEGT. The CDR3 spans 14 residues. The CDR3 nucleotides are TGTGCCAGCAGCACAGGGAGATGGAACTATGGCTACACCTTC. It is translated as CASSTGRWNYGYTF.

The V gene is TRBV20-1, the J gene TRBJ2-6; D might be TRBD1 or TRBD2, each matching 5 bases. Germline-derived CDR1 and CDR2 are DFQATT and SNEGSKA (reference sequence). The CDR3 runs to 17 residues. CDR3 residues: CCAAGTEIFSGANVLTF. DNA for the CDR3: TGCTGCGCAGCCGGGACCGAGATTTTCTCTGGGGCCAACGTCCTGACTTTC.

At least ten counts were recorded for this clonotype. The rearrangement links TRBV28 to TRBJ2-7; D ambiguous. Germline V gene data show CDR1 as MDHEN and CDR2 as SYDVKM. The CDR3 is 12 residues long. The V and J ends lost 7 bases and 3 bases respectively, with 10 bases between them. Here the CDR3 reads CASKETNYEQYF. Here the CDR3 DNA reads TGTGCCAGCAAAGAGACAAACTACGAGCAGTACTTC.

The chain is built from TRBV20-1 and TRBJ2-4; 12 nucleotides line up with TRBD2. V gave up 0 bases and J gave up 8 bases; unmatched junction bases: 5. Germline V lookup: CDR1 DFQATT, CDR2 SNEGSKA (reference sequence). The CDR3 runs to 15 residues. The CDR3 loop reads CSARDPSGRDYIQYF. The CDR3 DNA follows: TGCAGTGCTAGAGATCCTAGCGGGAGGGATTACATTCAGTACTTC.

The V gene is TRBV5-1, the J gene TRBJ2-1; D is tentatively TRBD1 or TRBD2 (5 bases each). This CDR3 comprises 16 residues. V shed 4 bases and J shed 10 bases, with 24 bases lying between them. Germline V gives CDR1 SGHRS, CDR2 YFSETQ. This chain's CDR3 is CASSLQLARLWGEQFF. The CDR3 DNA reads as TGCGCCAGCAGCCTCCAGTTGGCGCGGCTATGGGGGGAGCAGTTCTTC.

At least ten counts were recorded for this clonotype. Written as DNA, the CDR3 is TGTGCCAGCAGCTTAACCGGGTTAGAGACCCAGTACTTC. It translates to CASSLTGLETQYF. The chain combines TRBV7-8 with TRBJ2-5; D is unclear. CDR3 size: 13 residues. Germline-derived CDR1 and CDR2 are SGHVS and FQNEAQ. V lost 2 bases and J lost 4, with 8 bases in between.

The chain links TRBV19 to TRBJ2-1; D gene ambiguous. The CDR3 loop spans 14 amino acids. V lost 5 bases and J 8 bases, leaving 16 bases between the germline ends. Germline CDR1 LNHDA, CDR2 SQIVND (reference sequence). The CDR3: CASSPGFMGDEQFF. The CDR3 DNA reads TGTGCCAGTAGTCCTGGCTTTATGGGCGATGAGCAGTTCTTC.

CDR3 in DNA: TGTGCCAGCGGCAAAGTAGTCAATCAGCCCCAGCATTTT. It specifies CASGKVVNQPQHF. The V gene is TRBV28, the J gene TRBJ1-5; D gene uncertain. V was shortened by 8 bases and J by 3 bases, with 11 bases between the two germline ends. Per the germline V gene, CDR1 is MDHEN and CDR2 is SYDVKM. The CDR3 extends over 13 amino acids.

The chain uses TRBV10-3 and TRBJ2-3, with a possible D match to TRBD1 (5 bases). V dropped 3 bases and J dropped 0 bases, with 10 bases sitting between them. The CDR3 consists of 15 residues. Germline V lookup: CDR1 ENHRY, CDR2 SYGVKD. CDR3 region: CAISDRDPSTDTQYF. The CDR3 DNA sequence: TGTGCCATCAGTGACAGGGATCCTAGCACAGATACGCAGTATTTT.

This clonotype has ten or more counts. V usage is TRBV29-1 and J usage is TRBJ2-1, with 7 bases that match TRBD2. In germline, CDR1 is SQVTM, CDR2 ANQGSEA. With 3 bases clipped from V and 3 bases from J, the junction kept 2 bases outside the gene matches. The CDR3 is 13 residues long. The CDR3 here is CSVETGGYNEQFF. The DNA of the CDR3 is TGCAGCGTTGAGACGGGGGGCTACAATGAGCAGTTCTTC.